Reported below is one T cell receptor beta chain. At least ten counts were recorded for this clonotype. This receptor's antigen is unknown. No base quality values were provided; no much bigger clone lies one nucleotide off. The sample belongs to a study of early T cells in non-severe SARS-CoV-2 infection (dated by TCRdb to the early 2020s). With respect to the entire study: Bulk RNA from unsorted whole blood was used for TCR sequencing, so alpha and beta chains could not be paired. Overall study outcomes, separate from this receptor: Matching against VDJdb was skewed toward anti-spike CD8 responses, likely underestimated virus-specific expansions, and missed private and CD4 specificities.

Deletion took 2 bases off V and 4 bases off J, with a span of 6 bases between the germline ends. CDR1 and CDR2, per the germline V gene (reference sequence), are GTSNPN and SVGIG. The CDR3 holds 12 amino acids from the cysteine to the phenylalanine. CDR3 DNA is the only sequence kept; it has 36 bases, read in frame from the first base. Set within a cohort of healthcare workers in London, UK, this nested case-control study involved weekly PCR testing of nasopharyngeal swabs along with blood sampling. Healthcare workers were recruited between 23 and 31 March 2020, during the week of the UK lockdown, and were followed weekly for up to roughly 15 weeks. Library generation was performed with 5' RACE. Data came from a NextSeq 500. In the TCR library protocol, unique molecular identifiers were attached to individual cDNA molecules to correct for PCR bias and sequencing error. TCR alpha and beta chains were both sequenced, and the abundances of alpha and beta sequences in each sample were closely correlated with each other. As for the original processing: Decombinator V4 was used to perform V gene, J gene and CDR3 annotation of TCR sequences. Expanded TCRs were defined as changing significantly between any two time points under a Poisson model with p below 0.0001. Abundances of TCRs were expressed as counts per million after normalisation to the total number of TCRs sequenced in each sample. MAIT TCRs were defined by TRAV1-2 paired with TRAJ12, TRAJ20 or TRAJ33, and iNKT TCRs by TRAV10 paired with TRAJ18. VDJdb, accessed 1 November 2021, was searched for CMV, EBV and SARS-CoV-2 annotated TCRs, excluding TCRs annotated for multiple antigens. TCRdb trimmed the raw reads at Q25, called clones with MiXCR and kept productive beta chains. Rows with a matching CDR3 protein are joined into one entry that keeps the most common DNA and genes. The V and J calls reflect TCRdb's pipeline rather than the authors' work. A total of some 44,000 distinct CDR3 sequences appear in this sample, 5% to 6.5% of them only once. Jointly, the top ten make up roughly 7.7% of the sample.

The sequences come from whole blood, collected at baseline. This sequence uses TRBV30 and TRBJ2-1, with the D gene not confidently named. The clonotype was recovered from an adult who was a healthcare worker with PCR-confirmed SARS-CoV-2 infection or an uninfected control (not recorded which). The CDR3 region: CAWSTSYNEQFF. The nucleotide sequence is TGTGCCTGGAGTACCTCGTACAATGAGCAGTTCTTC.